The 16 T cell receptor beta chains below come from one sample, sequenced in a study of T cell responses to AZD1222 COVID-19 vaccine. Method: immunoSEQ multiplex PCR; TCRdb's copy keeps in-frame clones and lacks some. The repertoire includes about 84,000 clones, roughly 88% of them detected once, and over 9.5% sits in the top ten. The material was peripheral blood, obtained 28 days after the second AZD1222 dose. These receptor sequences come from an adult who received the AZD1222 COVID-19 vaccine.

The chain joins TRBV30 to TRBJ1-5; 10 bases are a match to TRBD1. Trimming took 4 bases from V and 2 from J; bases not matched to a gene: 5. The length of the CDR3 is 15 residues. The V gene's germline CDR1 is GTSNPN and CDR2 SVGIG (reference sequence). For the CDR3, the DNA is TGTGCCTGGACCAGGACAGGGGGTGGCAATCAGCCCCAGCATTTT. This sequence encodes CAWTRTGGGNQPQHF. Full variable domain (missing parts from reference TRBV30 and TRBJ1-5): SQTIHQWPATLVQPVGSPLSLECTVEGTSNPNLYWYRQAAGRGLQLLFYSVGIGQISSEVPQNLSASRPQDRQFILSSKKLLLSDSGFYLCAWTRTGGGNQPQHFGDGTRLSIL.

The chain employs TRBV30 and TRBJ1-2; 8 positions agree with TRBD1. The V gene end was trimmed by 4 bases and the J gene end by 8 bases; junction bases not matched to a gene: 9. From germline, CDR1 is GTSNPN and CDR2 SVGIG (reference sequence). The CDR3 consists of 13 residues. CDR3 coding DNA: TGTGCCTGGAAGAAGCAGGGGGCGATAGGCTACACCTTC. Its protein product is CAWKKQGAIGYTF.

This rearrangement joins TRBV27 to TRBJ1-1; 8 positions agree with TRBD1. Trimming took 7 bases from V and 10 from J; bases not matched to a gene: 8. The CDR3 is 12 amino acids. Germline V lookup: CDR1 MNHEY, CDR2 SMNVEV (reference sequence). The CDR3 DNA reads TGTGCCAGCACCGGACAGGGTGGTAGAGCTTTCTTT. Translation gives CASTGQGGRAFF.

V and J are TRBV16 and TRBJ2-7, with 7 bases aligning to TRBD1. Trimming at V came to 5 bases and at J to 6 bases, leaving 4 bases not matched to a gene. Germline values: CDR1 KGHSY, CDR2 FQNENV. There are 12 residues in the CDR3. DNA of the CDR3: TGTGCCAGCAGCGAAGGGGGCGCCGAGCAGTACTTC. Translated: CASSEGGAEQYF.

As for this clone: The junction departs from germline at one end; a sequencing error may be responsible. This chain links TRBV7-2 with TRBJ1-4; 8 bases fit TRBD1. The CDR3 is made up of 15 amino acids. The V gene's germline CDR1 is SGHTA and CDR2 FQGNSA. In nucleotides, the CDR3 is TGTGCCAGCAGCCTAGCAGGGGGCTCTAATGAAAAACTGTTTTTT. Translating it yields CASSLAGGSNEKLFF. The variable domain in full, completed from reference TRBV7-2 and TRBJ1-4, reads GAGVSQSPSNKVTEKGKDVELRCDPISGHTALYWYRQSLGQGLEFLIYFQGNSAPDKSGLPSDRFSAERTGGSVSTLTIQRTQQEDSAVYLCASSLAGGSNEKLFFGSGTQLSVL.

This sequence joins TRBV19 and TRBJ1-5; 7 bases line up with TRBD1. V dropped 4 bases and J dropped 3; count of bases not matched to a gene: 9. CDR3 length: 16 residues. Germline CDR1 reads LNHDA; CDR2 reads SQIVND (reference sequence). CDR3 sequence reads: CASSTGETGYNQPQHF. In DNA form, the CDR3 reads TGTGCCAGTAGTACCGGGGAGACAGGGTACAATCAGCCCCAGCATTTT.

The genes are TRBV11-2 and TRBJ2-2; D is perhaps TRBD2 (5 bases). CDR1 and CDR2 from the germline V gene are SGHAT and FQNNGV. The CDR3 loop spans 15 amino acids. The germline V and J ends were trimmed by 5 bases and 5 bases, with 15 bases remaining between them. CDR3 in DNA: TGTGCCAGCAGCCCGCTATCCCGAGGGACCGGGGAGCTGTTTTTT. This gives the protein CASSPLSRGTGELFF.

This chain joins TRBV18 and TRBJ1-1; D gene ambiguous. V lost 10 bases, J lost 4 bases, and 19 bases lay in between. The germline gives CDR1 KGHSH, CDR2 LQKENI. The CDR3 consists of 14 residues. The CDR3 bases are TGTGCCACCTTTGCCTTAGGGATCGGCACTGAAGCTTTCTTT. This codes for CATFALGIGTEAFF. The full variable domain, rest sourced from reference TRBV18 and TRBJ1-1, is NAGVMQNPRHLVRRRGQEARLRCSPMKGHSHVYWYRQLPEEGLKFMVYLQKENIIDESGMPKERFSAEFPKEGPSILRIQQVVRGDSAAYFCATFALGIGTEAFFGQGTRLTVV.

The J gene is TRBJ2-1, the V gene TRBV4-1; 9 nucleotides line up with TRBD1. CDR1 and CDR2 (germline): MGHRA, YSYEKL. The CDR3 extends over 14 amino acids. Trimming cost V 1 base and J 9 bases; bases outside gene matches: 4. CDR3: CASSQGQGVSEQFF. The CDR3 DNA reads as TGCGCCAGCAGCCAAGGACAGGGGGTAAGTGAGCAGTTCTTC.

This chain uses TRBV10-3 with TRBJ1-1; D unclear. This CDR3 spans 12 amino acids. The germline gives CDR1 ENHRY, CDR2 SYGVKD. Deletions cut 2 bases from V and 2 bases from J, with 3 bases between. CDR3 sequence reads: CAISEVNTEAFF. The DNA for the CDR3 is TGTGCCATCAGTGAGGTAAACACTGAAGCTTTCTTT.

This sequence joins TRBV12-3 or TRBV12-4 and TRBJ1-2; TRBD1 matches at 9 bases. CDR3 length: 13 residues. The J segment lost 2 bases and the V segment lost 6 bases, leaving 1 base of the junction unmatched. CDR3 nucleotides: TGTGCCAGCAGGGACAGGGGCAACTATGGCTACACCTTC. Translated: CASRDRGNYGYTF.

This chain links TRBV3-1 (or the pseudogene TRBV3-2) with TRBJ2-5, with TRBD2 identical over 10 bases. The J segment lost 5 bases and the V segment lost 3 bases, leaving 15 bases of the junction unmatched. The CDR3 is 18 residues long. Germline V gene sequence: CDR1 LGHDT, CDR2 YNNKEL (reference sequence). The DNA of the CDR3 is TGTGCCAGCAGCCACCGAAGGGGGCTAGCGGGGGTTGGGGAGACCCAGTACTTC. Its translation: CASSHRRGLAGVGETQYF.

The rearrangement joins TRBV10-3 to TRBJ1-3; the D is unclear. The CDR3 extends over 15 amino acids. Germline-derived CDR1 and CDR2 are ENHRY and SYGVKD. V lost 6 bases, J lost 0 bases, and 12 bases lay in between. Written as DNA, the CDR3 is TGTGCCATCAGCCCGGACGTGTACTCTGGAAACACCATATATTTT. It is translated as CAISPDVYSGNTIYF.

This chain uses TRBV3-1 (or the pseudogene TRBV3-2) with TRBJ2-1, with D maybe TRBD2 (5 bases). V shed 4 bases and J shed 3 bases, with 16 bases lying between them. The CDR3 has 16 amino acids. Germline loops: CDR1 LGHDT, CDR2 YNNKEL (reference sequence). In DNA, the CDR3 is TGTGCCAGCAGCCCCCTCCAGAGCGGCCTCTACAATGAGCAGTTCTTC. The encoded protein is CASSPLQSGLYNEQFF.

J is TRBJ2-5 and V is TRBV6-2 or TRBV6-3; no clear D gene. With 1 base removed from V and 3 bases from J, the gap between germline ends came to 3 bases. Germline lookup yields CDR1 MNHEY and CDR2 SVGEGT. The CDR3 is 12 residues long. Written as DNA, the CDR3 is TGTGCCAGCAGTTACTGGAAAGAGACCCAGTACTTC. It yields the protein CASSYWKETQYF.

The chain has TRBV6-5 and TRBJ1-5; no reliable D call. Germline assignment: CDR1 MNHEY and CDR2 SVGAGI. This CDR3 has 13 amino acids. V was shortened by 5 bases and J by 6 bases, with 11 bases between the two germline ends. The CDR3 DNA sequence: TGTGCCAGCAGTATCGAGGGAAGTCAGCCCCAGCATTTT. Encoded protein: CASSIEGSQPQHF.